This T cell receptor beta chain was sequenced during a study of identical twins. This CDR3 has 11 residues. CDR1 and CDR2 (germline): SEHNR, FQNEAQ (reference sequence). V lost 5 bases to trimming and J lost 10 bases, with 8 bases between them. Remarks on this clonotype: What it recognizes is unknown.

The study's findings and limits: Compared with models, monozygotic twins showed more out-of-frame TCR alpha sharing.

MiXCR, applied by TCRdb to the 5' RACE reads, yields one record per CDR3 protein. The table shows more than 650,000 distinct CDR3 sequences, with around 6% occurring only once. This clonotype was sampled from a man aged 18 to 29 in good health. Sequencing was carried out using naive T cells sorted from blood. This chain links TRBV7-9 with TRBJ2-2, with no clear D. CDR3 protein: CASSIAKELFF. CDR3 bases: TGTGCCAGCAGCATCGCTAAGGAGCTGTTTTTT.